The present TCR beta chain was sequenced within a study of cytomegalovirus exposure and HLA in healthy donors. Whole-study results and caveats: Follow-up analysis later connected one missense variant in DCLRE1C with trimming of TCR beta V- and J-genes. In a later analysis, most CMV-associated TCR beta chains appeared HLA-restricted. For most TCR beta V segments, an earlier analysis put the productive rate at about 87% or about 30% of the time.

PCR involved 60 Vbeta and 13 Jbeta primers. The repertoire was sequenced with immunoSEQ multiplex PCR; TCRdb's copy has only in-frame clones and lacks some. The profile shows over 140,000 clones, roughly four fifths of them singletons. In regard to this clone: Its antigen is as yet unknown.

Looked up from germline, CDR1 is SEHNR and CDR2 is FQNEAQ (reference sequence). Trimming took 3 bases from V and 2 from J, leaving 8 bases between them. The CDR3 extends over 13 amino acids. This sequence originates from a man under 40 in good health and CMV-seropositive. The material sequenced was PBMCs. This rearrangement joins TRBV7-9 to TRBJ2-7, with D maybe TRBD2 (6 bases). CDR3 coding DNA: TGTGCCAGCAGCTTGGGGGAGGCCTACGAGCAGTACTTC. This encodes CASSLGEAYEQYF. Filled out from reference TRBV7-9 and TRBJ2-7, the complete variable domain reads DTGVSQNPRHKITKRGQNVTFRCDPISEHNRLYWYRQTLGQGPEFLTYFQNEAQLEKSRLLSDRFSAERPKGSFSTLEIQRTEQGDSAMYLCASSLGEAYEQYFGPGTRLTVT.